The next 24 T cell receptor beta chains were all read from a single sample in a study of shared clonotypes between healthy human individuals. Clones were read by immunoSEQ multiplex PCR, and TCRdb kept only the in-frame ones, dropping some. The data contain about 96,000 clones, approximately 44% of them singletons. The sequencing input was PBMCs. These receptors all stem from a woman in her 40s in good health. Some clones in this sample may be carry-over from other donors' samples.

The chain has TRBV28 and TRBJ2-4; D remains unclear. Trimming cost V 2 bases and J 6 bases, with 17 bases left between them. The CDR3 is made up of 16 amino acids. Germline loops: CDR1 MDHEN, CDR2 SYDVKM. CDR3 region: CASSLPRSSPVNIQYF. In DNA form, the CDR3 reads TGTGCCAGCAGTTTACCCCGCTCCAGCCCGGTAAACATTCAGTACTTC.

With respect to this clone: Sequence at one end of the junction differs from germline and may be a read error. The chain combines TRBV4-2 with TRBJ1-5; unclear D gene. This CDR3 region has 13 residues. Germline V lookup: CDR1 LGHNA, CDR2 YNFKEQ. CDR3 DNA sequence: TGTGCCAGCAGCTTAGAGGCTAATCGGCCCCAGCATTTT. As protein: CASSLEANRPQHF.

This clone showed up many times. This rearrangement joins TRBV15 to TRBJ2-1, with unresolved D. V was clipped by 4 bases and J by 8 bases, with 9 bases between them. CDR3 length: 12 amino acids. Germline V gene lookup returns CDR1 LNHNV and CDR2 YYDKDF (reference sequence). The CDR3 here is CATSKGRDEQFF. As DNA, the CDR3 is TGTGCCACCAGCAAGGGCCGGGATGAGCAGTTCTTC.

This clone rates as medium-sized. This sequence joins TRBV29-1 and TRBJ1-2; 9 nucleotides align to TRBD1. CDR3 size: 14 residues. The germline CDR1 and CDR2 sequences are SQVTM and ANQGSEA. Unmatched junction bases numbered 8, after V lost 6 bases and J lost 3 bases. CDR3 amino acids: CSVTTGGLDYGYTF. CDR3 sequence (DNA): TGCAGCGTGACCACAGGGGGCCTGGACTATGGCTACACCTTC.

V and J are TRBV7-8 and TRBJ2-3; 9 positions match TRBD2. Germline values: CDR1 SGHVS, CDR2 FQNEAQ. The CDR3 has 16 residues. J was trimmed by 3 bases and V by 2 bases; bases with no gene match: 6. This CDR3 is CASSLRGGGGTDTQYF. The CDR3, as DNA: TGTGCCAGCAGCTTACGCGGCGGGGGGGGGACAGATACGCAGTATTTT.

V is TRBV7-9 and J is TRBJ2-1, with D uncertain. This CDR3 has 14 amino acids. In germline, CDR1 is SEHNR, CDR2 FQNEAQ (reference sequence). The ends were cut back, 1 base at V and 2 bases at J, with 6 bases in the middle. The CDR3 bases are TGTGCCAGCAGCTTAGTTGGGGCCTACAATGAGCAGTTCTTC. Its protein is CASSLVGAYNEQFF.

This clone has only one observation. The chain joins TRBV2 to TRBJ2-5, with 7 bases aligning to TRBD2. V dropped 4 bases and J dropped 5; count of bases not matched to a gene: 4. This CDR3 is built from 13 residues. CDR1 is SNHLY, CDR2 FYNNEI, per germline. CDR3 bases: TGTGCCAGCAGTGTTTGGGAGGGGGAGACCCAGTACTTC. Translation: CASSVWEGETQYF.

The gene calls are TRBV30 and TRBJ1-1, with TRBD1 matching 9 bases. The V and J ends lost 3 bases and 5 bases, in that order; junction bases with no gene match: 13. The CDR3 is 16 residues long. Germline V gene sequence: CDR1 GTSNPN, CDR2 SVGIG (reference sequence). The CDR3: CAWSPTLNRGPTEAFF. DNA for the CDR3: TGTGCCTGGAGCCCCACCTTGAACAGGGGGCCGACTGAAGCTTTCTTT.

Turning to this clone: A much more abundant neighbour one base away suggests this may be a read error. The chain has TRBV4-3 and TRBJ2-3; 9 nucleotides align to TRBD2. V dropped 1 base and J dropped 2; count of bases not matched to a gene: 4. CDR1 is LGHNA and CDR2 is YSLEER in the germline V gene. The CDR3 is made up of 16 amino acids. CDR3 protein: CASSQGLADDTDTQYF. CDR3 DNA sequence: TGCGCCAGCAGCCAAGGACTAGCGGATGACACAGATACGCAGTATTTT.

The count of this clone is one. The genes are TRBV5-4 and TRBJ2-5; 7 bases align to TRBD2. V was pared by 0 bases and J by 5 bases, with 7 bases of the junction left unmatched. The CDR3 has 15 residues. Germline CDR1 and CDR2: SGHNT and YYREEE (reference sequence). The CDR3: CASSLGAGAGETQYF. The CDR3 nucleotides read TGTGCCAGCAGCTTGGGGGCGGGAGCGGGGGAGACCCAGTACTTC. Drawing the rest from reference TRBV5-4 and TRBJ2-5, the complete variable domain is ETGVTQSPTHLIKTRGQQVTLRCSSQSGHNTVSWYQQALGQGPQFIFQYYREEENGRGNFPPRFSGLQFPNYSSELNVNALELDDSALYLCASSLGAGAGETQYFGPGTRLLVL.

The CDR3, as DNA: TGTGCCAGCATGGGACATAATGAAAAACTGTTTTTT. Amino acid sequence: CASMGHNEKLFF. This chain joins TRBV28 and TRBJ1-4; D possibly corresponds to TRBD1 (6 bases). The V end lost 7 bases, the J end lost 4 bases, and 7 bases lay between the germline ends. CDR1 and CDR2 from the germline V gene are MDHEN and SYDVKM. This CDR3 spans 12 amino acids.

This clone appeared a few times. V gene TRBV4-1 combines with J gene TRBJ1-5; TRBD1 matches 8 bases. Germline CDR1 and CDR2: MGHRA and YSYEKL. The CDR3 length is 15 residues. V gave up 3 bases and J gave up 4 bases; unmatched junction bases: 5. In DNA, the CDR3 is TGCGCCAGCAGCCAGGGACAGGCCCCAAATCAGCCCCAGCATTTT. Translated, it gives CASSQGQAPNQPQHF.

This clone was recorded at least ten times. The V call is TRBV5-4, the J call TRBJ2-2; TRBD2 matches 7 bases. The CDR3 has 15 amino acids. Germline V gene data show CDR1 as SGHNT and CDR2 as YYREEE (reference sequence). Trimming cost V 0 bases and J 1 base; bases outside gene matches: 0. The CDR3 nucleotides read TGTGCCAGCAGCTTGGCTAGCGGGAACACCGGGGAGCTGTTTTTT. This gives the protein CASSLASGNTGELFF.

The V and J genes are TRBV7-2 and TRBJ2-3, with no clear D. Per germline, CDR1 SGHTA and CDR2 FQGNSA. The length of the CDR3 is 14 residues. The V and J ends lost 2 bases and 5 bases respectively, with 11 bases between them. This chain's CDR3 is CASSLMLVGDTQYF. The CDR3 coding sequence is TGTGCCAGCAGCTTAATGCTAGTTGGAGATACGCAGTATTTT.

V usage is TRBV5-4 and J usage is TRBJ1-5; D might be TRBD1 (5 bases). V was clipped by 3 bases and J by 5 bases, with 9 bases between them. The germline CDR1 and CDR2 sequences are SGHNT and YYREEE (reference sequence). The CDR3 totals 13 residues. CDR3 sequence: CASSSGWDQPQHF. CDR3 nucleotide sequence: TGTGCCAGCAGCTCAGGGTGGGATCAGCCCCAGCATTTT.

This clone was observed a single time. With only one base between it and a far larger clone, this is likely a read error. The identical CDR3 is also encoded by other nucleotide sequences in the sample. The chain recombines TRBV30 with TRBJ1-2; no clear D. The germline V gene encodes CDR1 GTSNPN and CDR2 SVGIG (reference sequence). This CDR3 spans 12 amino acids. The CDR3: CAWSRPTYGYTF. The CDR3 coding sequence is TGCGCCTGGAGTCGACCGACCTATGGCTACACCTTC. Based on the CDR3 plus reference TRBV30 and TRBJ1-2, the full variable domain is SQTIHQWPATLVQPVGSPLSLECTVEGTSNPNLYWYRQAAGRGLQLLFYSVGIGQISSEVPQNLSASRPQDRQFILSSKKLLLSDSGFYLCAWSRPTYGYTFGSGTRLTVV.

This clone was detected ten times or more. The chain uses TRBV5-1 and TRBJ2-7; 9 bases match TRBD2. Germline V gene lookup returns CDR1 SGHRS and CDR2 YFSETQ. V lost 0 bases to trimming and J lost 4 bases; unmatched junction nucleotides: 2. The CDR3 is made up of 14 amino acids. The CDR3 loop reads CASSLGAGGYEQYF. In nucleotides, the CDR3 is TGCGCCAGCAGCTTGGGGGCGGGAGGGTACGAGCAGTACTTC.

This clone was seen more than once but under ten times. The V and J genes are TRBV4-2 and TRBJ1-2; no clear D gene. CDR1 is LGHNA, CDR2 YNFKEQ, per germline. Trimming took off 0 bases at V and 8 bases at J, with 13 bases between the two ends. The CDR3 loop spans 14 amino acids. The DNA for the CDR3 is TGTGCCAGCAGCCAAGAGGCACCAGCCCGCGGCTACACCTTC. It is translated as CASSQEAPARGYTF.

This clone has a count of ten or more. The chain links TRBV4-2 to TRBJ2-1, with TRBD1 as a possible D gene (5 bases). Germline lookup yields CDR1 LGHNA and CDR2 YNFKEQ. The CDR3 runs 14 residues. With 2 bases removed from V and 5 bases from J, the gap between germline ends came to 10 bases. CDR3 nucleotides: TGTGCCAGCAGCCAACCCCAGGGTGACAATGAGCAGTTCTTC. Encoded protein: CASSQPQGDNEQFF.

This clone occurred many times. The chain joins TRBV30 to TRBJ2-7; 9 nucleotides align to TRBD2. Per the germline V gene, CDR1 is GTSNPN and CDR2 is SVGIG (reference sequence). V shed 2 bases and J 5 bases; nucleotides not matched to a gene: 4. The CDR3 has 13 residues. The CDR3 spells CAWSTSGLHEQYF. In DNA form, the CDR3 reads TGTGCCTGGAGTACTAGCGGGCTCCACGAGCAGTACTTC.

This clone came up a few times. This specimen includes other DNA sequences encoding the same CDR3. The chain employs TRBV5-4 and TRBJ2-2; D gene unclear. CDR1 is SGHNT and CDR2 is YYREEE in the germline V gene (reference sequence). This CDR3 has 13 amino acids. The ends were cut back, 0 bases at V and 4 bases at J, with 4 bases in the middle. The CDR3 sequence: CASSLGGTGELFF. DNA of the CDR3: TGTGCCAGCAGCTTGGGGGGCACCGGGGAGCTGTTTTTT.

The chain is built from TRBV11-1 and TRBJ2-3; 7 bases map to TRBD2. Germline trimming cut 4 bases from V and 2 bases from J; bases unmatched to any gene: 3. Germline V lookup: CDR1 SGHAT, CDR2 FQDESV (reference sequence). The CDR3 is made up of 14 amino acids. The CDR3 is CASSSSGSTDTQYF. The DNA for the CDR3 is TGTGCCAGCAGCTCTAGCGGCTCCACAGATACGCAGTATTTT.

Worth noting for this clone: Given a far larger clone just one base away, this is likely a sequencing read error. This sequence joins TRBV5-1 and TRBJ2-7; 9 nucleotides align to TRBD2. V gave up 3 bases and J gave up 4 bases; unmatched junction bases: 17. Germline V lookup: CDR1 SGHRS, CDR2 YFSETQ. The CDR3 is made up of 18 amino acids. The CDR3 here is CASSSSGLAASASYEQYF. In DNA form, the CDR3 reads TGCGCCAGCAGCTCGTCGGGACTAGCTGCCTCGGCTTCTTACGAGCAGTACTTC.

This clone was counted many times. This sequence joins TRBV7-2 and TRBJ2-7; D perhaps matches TRBD2 (5 bases). V shed 4 bases and J shed 1 base, with 14 bases lying between them. Germline values: CDR1 SGHTA, CDR2 FQGNSA. This CDR3 is built from 15 residues. CDR3 DNA: TGTGCCAGCAGCTCGAGCGGAGGTGAATCCTACGAGCAGTACTTC. Encoded protein: CASSSSGGESYEQYF.